A single count supports the clone carrying this T cell receptor beta chain. Its antigen is still unknown. The PCR ran on 60 Vbeta and 13 Jbeta primers. The method was immunoSEQ multiplex PCR; TCRdb's version includes in-frame clones alone and lacks a portion of them. The repertoire holds fewer than 75,000 clones, with roughly 71% as singletons. After removal of 6 bases from V and 1 base from J, the junction contained 6 bases not matched to a gene. This CDR3 contains 16 residues. Germline CDR1 reads SEHNR; CDR2 reads FQNEAQ (reference sequence). The sample belongs to a study of cytomegalovirus exposure and HLA in healthy donors. Findings and limits, study-wide: Equally common other TCR beta chains were less clonally expanded than HLA-associated ones, a later analysis found. Reported performance of the classifier showed diagnosis of cytomegalovirus status with high specificity and sensitivity. A highly shared variant cluster was judged a likely technical artifact. Testing in vitro showed a few CMV-associated chains specific for CMV antigens.

Sample: PBMCs. J is TRBJ1-1 and V is TRBV7-9; 12 nucleotides match TRBD1. This sequence was found in a man aged 70 or older in good health and CMV-seronegative. The CDR3 loop is CASRLGQGAGNTEAFF. The CDR3 bases are TGTGCCAGCAGGTTGGGACAGGGGGCGGGGAACACTGAAGCTTTCTTT.